This T cell receptor (beta chain) was obtained from a study of blood T cell repertoires in COVID-19. At the level of the study: Some COVID-19 samples were acute and others convalescent; all came from the United States, Italy and Spain. T cells, B-cell-depleted T cells, or PBMCs supplied cDNA or gDNA.

Trimming took 7 bases from V and 4 from J, leaving 20 bases between them. This CDR3 has 16 amino acids. How the authors handled the data: Estimates of nucleated cell counts were drawn from the amplification of reference gene primers. Libraries were prepared by immunoSEQ multiplex PCR; TCRdb keeps only in-frame clonotypes and omits some of them. The DNA was the basis for D and trimming; V, J and clone size are from that table. The table records about 45,000 clones, around 85% of them present only once. This clone was seen a handful of times. V gene TRBV23-1 combines with J gene TRBJ1-3, with D perhaps matching TRBD1 (6 bases). TRBV23-1 is sorted into the ORF group, with uncertain function. This clonotype originated in a human donor in a cohort sampled during active COVID-19. The sample comprised peripheral blood. CDR3 nucleotides: TGCGCCAGCACGACCCGGGGGGCGATGCGGGGAAACACCATATATTTT. Translation: CASTTRGAMRGNTIYF.